The T cell receptor (beta chain) described here comes from a study of T cell changes during pregnancy in multiple sclerosis. Clones were sequenced by immunoSEQ multiplex PCR, and TCRdb holds only the in-frame ones, with some missing. The table includes around 56,000 clones, approximately 90% detected once. Germline V lookup: CDR1 LNHDA, CDR2 SQIVND (reference sequence). Trimming shortened V by 10 bases and J by 0 bases, and 19 bases separated the two germline ends. This CDR3 contains 15 residues. The material sequenced was peripheral blood, taken in the first trimester of pregnancy. The chain couples TRBV19 to TRBJ2-7; D gene uncertain. The receptor comes from a female donor in good health, enrolled as a control in a pregnancy study. The CDR3 loop is CATTPSPYFSYEQYF. CDR3 DNA: TGTGCCACCACCCCAAGCCCGTACTTCTCCTACGAGCAGTACTTC.